The 18 T cell receptor beta chains given below trace back to one sample, sequenced in a study of shared clonotypes between healthy human individuals. Selected positively for CCR7 and CD45RO-negative, naive CD8 cells excluded terminally differentiated effector memory CD45RA+ cells. TCRdb's copy holds only in-frame clones and misses some; the assay was immunoSEQ multiplex PCR. The sample includes over 800,000 clones, over 90% of them seen just once. Sequenced sample: naive CD8+ T cells sorted from blood. The receptors shown here come from a man aged 30-40 years in good health.

The chain couples TRBV7-6 to TRBJ2-5, with D unresolved. There are 14 residues in the CDR3. The V and J ends lost 0 bases and 5 bases respectively, with 10 bases between them. Germline V gene lookup returns CDR1 SGHVS and CDR2 FNYEAQ. The CDR3 bases are TGTGCCAGCAGCTTAGCGCGGCTCTGGGAGACCCAGTACTTC. This sequence encodes CASSLARLWETQYF.

To note about this clone: The sample carries other DNA sequences with the same CDR3. This chain links TRBV27 with TRBJ1-1, with D unresolved. V shed 0 bases and J shed 1 base, with 3 bases lying between them. The CDR3 sequence is 13 residues long. The germline V gene encodes CDR1 MNHEY and CDR2 SMNVEV (reference sequence). The chain's CDR3 is CASSLSKNTEAFF. The CDR3 DNA reads TGTGCCAGCAGTTTATCGAAGAACACTGAAGCTTTCTTT.

The genes are TRBV5-5 and TRBJ2-7; 11 positions match TRBD1. CDR3 length equals 14 residues. CDR1 is SGHKS, CDR2 YYEKEE, per germline (reference sequence). Trimming cost V 4 bases and J 4 bases; bases outside gene matches: 4. The CDR3: CASSVGTGGYEQYF. The CDR3 DNA sequence: TGTGCCAGCAGCGTCGGGACAGGGGGATACGAGCAGTACTTC.

A remark on this clone: The same CDR3 also results from other DNA sequences found in this sample. The V call is TRBV27, the J call TRBJ1-3; 8 bases fit TRBD1. The CDR3 is 15 residues long. Germline V CDR1 and CDR2: MNHEY, SMNVEV (reference sequence). After removal of 3 bases from V and 2 bases from J, the junction contained 3 bases not matched to a gene. The CDR3 DNA sequence: TGTGCCAGCAGTTTGACAGGGGCGACTGGAAACACCATATATTTT. Its protein product is CASSLTGATGNTIYF.

Only one count was recorded for this clone. The genes are TRBV4-3 and TRBJ2-2, with D perhaps TRBD1 (5 bases). The V gene's germline CDR1 is LGHNA and CDR2 YSLEER. V lost 0 bases and J lost 8, with 10 bases in between. The CDR3 length is 14 residues. This CDR3 reads CASSQDQGSGELFF. The CDR3 nucleotides read TGCGCCAGCAGCCAAGATCAGGGATCAGGGGAGCTGTTTTTT.

This chain links TRBV27 with TRBJ1-2; 11 positions match TRBD1. CDR1 MNHEY and CDR2 SMNVEV come from the germline V gene (reference sequence). V gave up 6 bases and J gave up 8 bases; unmatched junction bases: 11. This CDR3 region has 15 residues. The CDR3 DNA reads as TGTGCCAGCAGCGAGGTGGCGGACAGGGGGCGAGGCTACACCTTC. It is translated as CASSEVADRGRGYTF.

This clone was observed once. The chain links TRBV9 to TRBJ2-3, with D maybe TRBD1 (5 bases). The CDR3 contains 14 residues. The V gene's germline CDR1 is SGDLS and CDR2 YYNGEE. V shed 3 bases and J shed 3 bases, with 11 bases lying between them. The CDR3 sequence is CASSGGDWTDTQYF. In DNA form, the CDR3 reads TGTGCCAGCAGCGGGGGCGATTGGACAGATACGCAGTATTTT. The variable domain in full, completed from reference TRBV9 and TRBJ2-3, reads DSGVTQTPKHLITATGQRVTLRCSPRSGDLSVYWYQQSLDQGLQFLIQYYNGEERAKGNILERFSAQQFPDLHSELNLSSLELGDSALYFCASSGGDWTDTQYFGPGTRLTVL.

The chain links TRBV27 to TRBJ2-7, with TRBD1 as a possible D gene (5 bases). The germline V and J ends were trimmed by 1 base and 2 bases, with 9 bases remaining between them. The CDR3 covers 14 residues. CDR1 and CDR2 (germline): MNHEY, SMNVEV (reference sequence). The CDR3 sequence is CASSLFGRAYEQYF. DNA of the CDR3: TGTGCCAGCAGTTTATTCGGCAGGGCCTACGAGCAGTACTTC.

The chain couples TRBV10-3 to TRBJ2-7, with a weak D call TRBD2 (5 bases). This CDR3 is built from 15 residues. Per the germline V gene, CDR1 is ENHRY and CDR2 is SYGVKD. V was clipped by 0 bases and J by 0 bases, with 9 bases between them. CDR3 sequence reads: CAISESEASSYEQYF. Here the CDR3 DNA reads TGTGCCATCAGTGAGTCGGAGGCGAGCTCCTACGAGCAGTACTTC.

J is TRBJ2-3 and V is TRBV27, with 13 bases fitting TRBD2. Germline lookup yields CDR1 MNHEY and CDR2 SMNVEV (reference sequence). This CDR3 comprises 18 residues. The junction had 8 bases not matched to a gene; V was cut back by 3 bases and J by 2 bases. CDR3 DNA sequence: TGTGCCAGCAGTTTCGTGACTAGCGGGAGGTTGCCCACAGATACGCAGTATTTT. Its protein is CASSFVTSGRLPTDTQYF.

The rearrangement joins TRBV19 to TRBJ1-4, with D possibly matching TRBD1 (5 bases). Trimming removed 2 bases at V and 13 bases at J, with 11 bases between. The CDR3 is made up of 12 amino acids. Per the germline V gene, CDR1 is LNHDA and CDR2 is SQIVND (reference sequence). CDR3 nucleotides: TGTGCCAGTAGTATACCAGCCCAGGGACTGTTTTTT. Amino acids: CASSIPAQGLFF.

The chain uses TRBV28 and TRBJ2-1, with D maybe TRBD1 (6 bases). Germline V gene lookup returns CDR1 MDHEN and CDR2 SYDVKM. Trimming stripped 6 bases from V and 14 bases from J, with 14 bases between. The CDR3 length is 11 residues. Here the CDR3 reads CASRRDILEFF. In nucleotides, the CDR3 is TGTGCCAGCAGACGGGACATCCTTGAGTTCTTC.

Worth noting for this clone: Additional DNA sequences in this sample encode the identical CDR3. The chain joins TRBV4-3 to TRBJ1-5; D uncertain. V gave up 0 bases and J gave up 0 bases, with 6 bases separating them. The CDR3 length is 15 residues. From germline, CDR1 is LGHNA and CDR2 YSLEER. The DNA of the CDR3 is TGCGCCAGCAGCCAAGATCGATTTAGCAATCAGCCCCAGCATTTT. Its protein product is CASSQDRFSNQPQHF.

Concerning this clone: Other DNA sequences in this specimen translate into the identical CDR3. The chain employs TRBV29-1 and TRBJ2-7; D is perhaps TRBD2 (5 bases). CDR1 and CDR2 (germline): SQVTM, ANQGSEA. V was cut by 4 bases and J by 1 base, with 8 bases left in between. The CDR3 sequence is 12 residues long. The CDR3 coding sequence is TGCAGCGTTGCCCGGGGTTCCTACGAGCAGTACTTC. Translated: CSVARGSYEQYF.

The chain links TRBV28 to TRBJ2-1; D is possibly TRBD2 (5 bases). The CDR3 runs 15 residues. Germline lookup yields CDR1 MDHEN and CDR2 SYDVKM. V was pared by 5 bases and J by 4 bases, with 15 bases between. CDR3 sequence reads: CASSLPGSAYNEQFF. DNA of the CDR3: TGTGCCAGCAGTCTACCGGGATCCGCATACAATGAGCAGTTCTTC.

The rearrangement uses TRBV2 and TRBJ2-1; D uncertain. Trimming stripped 7 bases from V and 2 bases from J, with 15 bases between. The CDR3 consists of 15 residues. CDR1 is SNHLY and CDR2 is FYNNEI in the germline V gene. The CDR3 sequence: CASIFRSRTYNEQFF. The DNA of the CDR3 is TGTGCCAGCATCTTTCGTAGCAGAACCTACAATGAGCAGTTCTTC.

The chain is built from TRBV6-1 and TRBJ2-3, with 11 nucleotides matching TRBD1. Germline V gene sequence: CDR1 MNHNS, CDR2 SASEGT. The V segment lost 3 bases and the J segment 2 bases; nucleotides outside the gene matches: 7. This CDR3 region has 17 residues. CDR3 bases: TGTGCCAGCAGTGACCCCCGGGACAGGGGGTCCACAGATACGCAGTATTTT. Protein: CASSDPRDRGSTDTQYF.

This clone was detected only once. This chain connects TRBV27 to TRBJ1-5; no reliable D call. Germline CDR1 is MNHEY and CDR2 is SMNVEV (reference sequence). There are 12 residues in the CDR3. V lost 3 bases, J lost 10 bases, and 10 bases lay in between. This CDR3 reads CASSFPGNPQHF. In nucleotides, the CDR3 is TGTGCCAGCAGTTTCCCGGGGAATCCCCAGCATTTT.